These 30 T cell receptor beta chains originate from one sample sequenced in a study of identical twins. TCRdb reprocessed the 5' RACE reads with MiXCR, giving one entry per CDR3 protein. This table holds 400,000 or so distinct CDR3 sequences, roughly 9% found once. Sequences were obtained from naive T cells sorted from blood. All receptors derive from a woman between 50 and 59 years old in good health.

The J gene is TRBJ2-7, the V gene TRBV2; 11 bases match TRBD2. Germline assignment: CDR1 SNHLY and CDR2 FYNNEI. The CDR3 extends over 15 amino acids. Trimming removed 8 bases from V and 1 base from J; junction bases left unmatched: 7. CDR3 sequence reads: CASLGTSGNSYEQYF. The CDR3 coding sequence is TGTGCCAGCTTAGGGACTAGCGGAAATTCCTACGAGCAGTACTTC.

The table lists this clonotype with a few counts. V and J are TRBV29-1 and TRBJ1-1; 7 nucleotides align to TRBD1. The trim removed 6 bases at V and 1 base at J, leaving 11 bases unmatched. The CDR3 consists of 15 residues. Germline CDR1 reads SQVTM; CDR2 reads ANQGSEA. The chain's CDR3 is CSVTTRTGANTEAFF. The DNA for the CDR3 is TGCAGCGTAACCACTAGAACAGGGGCGAACACTGAAGCTTTCTTT. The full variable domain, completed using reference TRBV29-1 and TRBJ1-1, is SAVISQKPSRDICQRGTSLTIQCQVDSQVTMMFWYRQQPGQSLTLIATANQGSEATYESGFVIDKFPISRPNLTFSTLTVSNMSPEDSSIYLCSVTTRTGANTEAFFGQGTRLTVV.

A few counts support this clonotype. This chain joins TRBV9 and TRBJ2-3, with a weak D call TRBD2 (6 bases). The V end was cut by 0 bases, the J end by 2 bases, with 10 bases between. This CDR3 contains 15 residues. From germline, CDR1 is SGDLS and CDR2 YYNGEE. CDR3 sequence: CASSVGGGTTDTQYF. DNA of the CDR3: TGTGCCAGCAGCGTAGGTGGAGGGACCACAGATACGCAGTATTTT.

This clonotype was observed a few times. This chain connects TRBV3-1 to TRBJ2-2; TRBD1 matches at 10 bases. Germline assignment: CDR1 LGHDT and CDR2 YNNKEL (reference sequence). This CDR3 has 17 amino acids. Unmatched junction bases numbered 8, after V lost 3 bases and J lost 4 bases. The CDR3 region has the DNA TGTGCCAGCAGCCACCCAGGCGGACAGGGGGGCACCGGGGAGCTGTTTTTT. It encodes CASSHPGGQGGTGELFF.

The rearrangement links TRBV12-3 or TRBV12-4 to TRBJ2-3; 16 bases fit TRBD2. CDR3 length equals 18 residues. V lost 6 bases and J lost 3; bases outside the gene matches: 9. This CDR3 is CASRDGTSGRAPTDTQYF. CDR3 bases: TGTGCCAGCAGGGACGGGACTAGCGGGAGGGCTCCTACAGATACGCAGTATTTT.

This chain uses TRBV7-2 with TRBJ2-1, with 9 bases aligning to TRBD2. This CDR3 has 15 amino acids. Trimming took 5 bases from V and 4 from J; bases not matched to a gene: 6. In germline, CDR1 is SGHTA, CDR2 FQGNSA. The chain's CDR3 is CASSPGAGGYNEQFF. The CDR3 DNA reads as TGTGCCAGCAGCCCGGGAGCGGGGGGATACAATGAGCAGTTCTTC.

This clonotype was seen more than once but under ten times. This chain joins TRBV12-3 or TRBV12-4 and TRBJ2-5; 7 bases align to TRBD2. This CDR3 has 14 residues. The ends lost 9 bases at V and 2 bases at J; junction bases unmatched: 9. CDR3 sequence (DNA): TGTGCCAGTAGAAGAAAGGGACTACAAGAGACCCAGTACTTC. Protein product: CASRRKGLQETQYF.

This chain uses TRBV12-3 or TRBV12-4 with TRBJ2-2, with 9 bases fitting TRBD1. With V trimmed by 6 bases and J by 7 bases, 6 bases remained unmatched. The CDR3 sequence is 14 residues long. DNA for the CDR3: TGTGCCAGCAGAGAGACAGGGGGGATCGGGGAGCTGTTTTTT. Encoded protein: CASRETGGIGELFF.

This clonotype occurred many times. CDR3 loop: CASSQDVASSYGVYNEQFF. As DNA, the CDR3 is TGTGCCAGCAGCCAAGATGTGGCCTCCTCTTATGGGGTATACAATGAGCAGTTCTTC. The rearrangement uses TRBV3-1 and TRBJ2-1; no clear D. Trimming cost V 0 bases and J 4 bases, with 22 bases left between them. Germline CDR1 reads LGHDT; CDR2 reads YNNKEL (reference sequence). The CDR3 runs to 19 residues.

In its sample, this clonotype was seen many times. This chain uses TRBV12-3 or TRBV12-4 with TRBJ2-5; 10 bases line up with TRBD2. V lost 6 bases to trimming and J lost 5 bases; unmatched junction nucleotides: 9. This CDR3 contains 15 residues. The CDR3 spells CASRRSSGSVETQYF. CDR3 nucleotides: TGTGCCAGCAGACGATCTAGCGGGAGCGTGGAGACCCAGTACTTC.

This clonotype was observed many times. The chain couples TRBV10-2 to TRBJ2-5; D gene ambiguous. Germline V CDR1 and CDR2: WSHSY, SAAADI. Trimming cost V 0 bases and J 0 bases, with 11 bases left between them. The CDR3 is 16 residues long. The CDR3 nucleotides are TGCGCCAGCAGTGAGTCTAAGGGTCTGTACCAAGAGACCCAGTACTTC. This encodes CASSESKGLYQETQYF.

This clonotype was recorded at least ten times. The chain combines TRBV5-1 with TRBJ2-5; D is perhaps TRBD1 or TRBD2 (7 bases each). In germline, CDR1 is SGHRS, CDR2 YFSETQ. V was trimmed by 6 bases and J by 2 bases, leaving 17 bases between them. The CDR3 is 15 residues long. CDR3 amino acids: CASKNPGGLQETQYF. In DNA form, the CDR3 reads TGCGCCAGCAAGAACCCAGGGGGACTACAAGAGACCCAGTACTTC. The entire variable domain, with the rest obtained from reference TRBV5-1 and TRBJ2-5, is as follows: KAGVTQTPRYLIKTRGQQVTLSCSPISGHRSVSWYQQTPGQGLQFLFEYFSETQRNKGNFPGRFSGRQFSNSRSEMNVSTLELGDSALYLCASKNPGGLQETQYFGPGTRLLVL.

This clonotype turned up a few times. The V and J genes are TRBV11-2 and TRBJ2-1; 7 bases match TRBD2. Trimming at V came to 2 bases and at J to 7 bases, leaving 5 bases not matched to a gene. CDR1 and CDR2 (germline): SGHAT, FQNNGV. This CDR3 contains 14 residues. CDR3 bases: TGTGCCAGCAGCTTACCGGGTAGCGGGAATGAGCAGTTCTTC. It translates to CASSLPGSGNEQFF.

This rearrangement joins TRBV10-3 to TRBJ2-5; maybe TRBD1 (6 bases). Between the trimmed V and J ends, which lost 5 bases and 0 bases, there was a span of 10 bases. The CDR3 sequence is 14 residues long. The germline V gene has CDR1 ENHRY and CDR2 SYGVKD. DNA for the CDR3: TGTGCCATCAGTAACAGGGAGTACCAAGAGACCCAGTACTTC. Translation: CAISNREYQETQYF.

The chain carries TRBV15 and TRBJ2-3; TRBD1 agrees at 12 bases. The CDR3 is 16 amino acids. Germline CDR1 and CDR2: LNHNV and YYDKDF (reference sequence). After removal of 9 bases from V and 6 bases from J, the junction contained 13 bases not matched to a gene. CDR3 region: CATGPRDRGRPDTQYF. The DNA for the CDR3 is TGTGCCACAGGGCCCAGGGACAGGGGGCGGCCTGATACGCAGTATTTT. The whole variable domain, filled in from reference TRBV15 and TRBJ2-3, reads DAMVIQNPRYQVTQFGKPVTLSCSQTLNHNVMYWYQQKSSQAPKLLFHYYDKDFNNEADTPDNFQSRRPNTSFCFLDIRSPGLGDTAMYLCATGPRDRGRPDTQYFGPGTRLTVL.

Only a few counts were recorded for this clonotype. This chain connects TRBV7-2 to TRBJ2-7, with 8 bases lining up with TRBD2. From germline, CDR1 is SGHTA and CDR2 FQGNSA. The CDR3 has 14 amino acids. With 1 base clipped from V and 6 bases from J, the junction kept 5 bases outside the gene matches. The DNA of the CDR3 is TGTGCCAGCAGCTTAGGGGGCGGGAGGAGCGAGCAGTACTTC. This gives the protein CASSLGGGRSEQYF. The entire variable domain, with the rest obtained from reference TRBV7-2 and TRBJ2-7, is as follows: GAGVSQSPSNKVTEKGKDVELRCDPISGHTALYWYRQSLGQGLEFLIYFQGNSAPDKSGLPSDRFSAERTGGSVSTLTIQRTQQEDSAVYLCASSLGGGRSEQYFGPGTRLTVT.

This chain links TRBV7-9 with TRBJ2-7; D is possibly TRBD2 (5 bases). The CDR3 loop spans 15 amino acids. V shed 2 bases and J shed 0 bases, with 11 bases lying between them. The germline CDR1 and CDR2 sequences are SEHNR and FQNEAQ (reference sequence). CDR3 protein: CASSLRGSVSYEQYF. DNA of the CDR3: TGTGCCAGCAGCTTACGAGGGTCGGTCTCCTACGAGCAGTACTTC.

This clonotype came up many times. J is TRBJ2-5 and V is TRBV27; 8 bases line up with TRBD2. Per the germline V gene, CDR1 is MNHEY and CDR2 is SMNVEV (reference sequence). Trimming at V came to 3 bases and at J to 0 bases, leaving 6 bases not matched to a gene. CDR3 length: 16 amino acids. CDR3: CASSLGAGGHQETQYF. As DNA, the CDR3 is TGTGCCAGCAGTTTGGGTGCGGGAGGACACCAAGAGACCCAGTACTTC.

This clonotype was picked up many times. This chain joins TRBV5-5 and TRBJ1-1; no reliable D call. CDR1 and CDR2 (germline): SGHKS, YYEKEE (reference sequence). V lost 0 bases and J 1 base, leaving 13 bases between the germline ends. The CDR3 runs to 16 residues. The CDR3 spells CASSLVRDVWNTEAFF. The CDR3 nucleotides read TGTGCCAGCAGCTTGGTCAGAGACGTCTGGAACACTGAAGCTTTCTTT.

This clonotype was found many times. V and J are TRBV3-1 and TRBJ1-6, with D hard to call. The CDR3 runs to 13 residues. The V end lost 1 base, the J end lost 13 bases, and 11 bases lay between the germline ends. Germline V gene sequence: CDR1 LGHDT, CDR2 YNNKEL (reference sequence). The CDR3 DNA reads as TGTGCCAGCAGCCAAGGGTCTAAGTCGCCCCTCCACTTT. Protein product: CASSQGSKSPLHF. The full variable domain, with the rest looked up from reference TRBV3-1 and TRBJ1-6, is DTAVSQTPKYLVTQMGNDKSIKCEQNLGHDTMYWYKQDSKKFLKIMFSYNNKELIINETVPNRFSPKSPDKAHLNLHINSLELGDSAVYFCASSQGSKSPLHFGNGTRLTVT.

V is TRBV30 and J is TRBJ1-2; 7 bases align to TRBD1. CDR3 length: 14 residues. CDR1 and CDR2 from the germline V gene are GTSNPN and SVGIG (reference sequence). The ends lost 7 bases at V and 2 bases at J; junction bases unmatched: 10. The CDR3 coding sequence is TGTGCCTCATATCCGACAGGGAGAAACTATGGCTACACCTTC. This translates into CASYPTGRNYGYTF.

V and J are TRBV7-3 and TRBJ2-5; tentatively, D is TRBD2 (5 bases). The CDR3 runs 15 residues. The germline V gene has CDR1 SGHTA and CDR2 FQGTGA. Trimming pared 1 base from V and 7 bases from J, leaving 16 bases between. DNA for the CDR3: TGTGCCAGCAGCTTAAACCCCGGGGTAGAAGGGACCCAGTACTTC. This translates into CASSLNPGVEGTQYF.

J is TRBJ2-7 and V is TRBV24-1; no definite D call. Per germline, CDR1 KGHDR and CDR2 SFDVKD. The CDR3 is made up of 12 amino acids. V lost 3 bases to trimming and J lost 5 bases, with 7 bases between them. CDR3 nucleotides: TGTGCCACCAGTGATGCAGAGGACGAGCAGTACTTC. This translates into CATSDAEDEQYF.

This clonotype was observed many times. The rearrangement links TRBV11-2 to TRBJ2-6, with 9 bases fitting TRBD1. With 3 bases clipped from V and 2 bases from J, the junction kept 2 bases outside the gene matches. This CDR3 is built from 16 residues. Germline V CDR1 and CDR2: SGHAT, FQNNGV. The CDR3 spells CASSLHRGPGANVLTF. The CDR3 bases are TGTGCCAGCAGCTTGCACAGGGGGCCTGGGGCCAACGTCCTGACTTTC. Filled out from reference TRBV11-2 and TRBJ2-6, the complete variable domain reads EAGVAQSPRYKIIEKRQSVAFWCNPISGHATLYWYQQILGQGPKLLIQFQNNGVVDDSQLPKDRFSAERLKGVDSTLKIQPAKLEDSAVYLCASSLHRGPGANVLTFGAGSRLTVL.

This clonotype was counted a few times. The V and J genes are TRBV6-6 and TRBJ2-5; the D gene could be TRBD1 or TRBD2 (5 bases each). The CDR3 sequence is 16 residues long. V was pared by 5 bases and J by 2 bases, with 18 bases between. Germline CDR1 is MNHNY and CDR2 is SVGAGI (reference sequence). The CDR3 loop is CASSDTGTIRQETQYF. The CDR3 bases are TGTGCCAGCAGTGATACCGGGACGATAAGACAAGAGACCCAGTACTTC.

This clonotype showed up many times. The CDR3, as DNA: TGTGCCAGCAGCCAAGGAGAGGATCAGCCCCAGCATTTT. Residues: CASSQGEDQPQHF. The V gene is TRBV4-2, the J gene TRBJ1-5; D ambiguous. With 1 base removed from V and 5 bases from J, the gap between germline ends came to 6 bases. Germline CDR1 and CDR2: LGHNA and YNFKEQ. The length of the CDR3 is 13 residues.

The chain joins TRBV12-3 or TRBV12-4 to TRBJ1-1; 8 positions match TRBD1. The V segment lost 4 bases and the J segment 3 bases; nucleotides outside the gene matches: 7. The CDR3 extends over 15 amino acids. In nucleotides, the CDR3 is TGTGCCAGCAGTTCGACAGGGGCGAGGTACACTGAAGCTTTCTTT. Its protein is CASSSTGARYTEAFF.

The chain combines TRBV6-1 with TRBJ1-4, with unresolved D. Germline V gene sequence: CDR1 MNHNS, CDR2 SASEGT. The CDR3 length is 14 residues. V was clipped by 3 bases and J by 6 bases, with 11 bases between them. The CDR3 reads CASSESPVDEKLFF. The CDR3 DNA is TGTGCCAGCAGTGAGTCGCCAGTCGATGAAAAACTGTTTTTT.

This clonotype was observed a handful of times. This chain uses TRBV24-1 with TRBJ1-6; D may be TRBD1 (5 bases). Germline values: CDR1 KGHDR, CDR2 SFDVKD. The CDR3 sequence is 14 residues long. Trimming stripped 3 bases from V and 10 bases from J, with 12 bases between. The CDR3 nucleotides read TGTGCCACCAGTGATAAGGACAAGATATCACCCCTCCACTTT. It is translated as CATSDKDKISPLHF.

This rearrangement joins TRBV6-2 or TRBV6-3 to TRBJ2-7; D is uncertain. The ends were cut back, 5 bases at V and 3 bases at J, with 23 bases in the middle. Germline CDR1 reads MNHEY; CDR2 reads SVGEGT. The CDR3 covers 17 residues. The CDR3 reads CASSHALLVGRGYEQYV. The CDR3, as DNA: TGTGCCAGCAGTCACGCCCTCCTCGTCGGGCGCGGCTACGAGCAGTACGTC.